The 8 T cell receptor beta chains presented below share a single source sample, sequenced in a study of blood T cell repertoires in COVID-19 (dated by TCRdb to 2019 to 2021). The library was prepared using the immunoSEQ multiplex PCR assay. TCRdb re-hosts the immuneACCESS table, in-frame sequences only. Its copies lack some clones; in the studies checked, an unresolved V gene accounts for under half of them, and the cause for the rest is not known. Counted in this sample were some 350,000 clones; 90% of them appeared once. The biggest ten clones account for 6.5% to 8% of the sample. Sequenced sample: peripheral blood. These receptors were taken from a young man with active or convalescent COVID-19.

The genes are TRBV6-5 and TRBJ1-1; D remains unclear. Germline lookup yields CDR1 MNHEY and CDR2 SVGAGI. V shed 0 bases and J shed 8 bases, with 7 bases lying between them. The CDR3 runs to 12 residues. The CDR3 protein is CASSYSTTEAFF. As DNA, the CDR3 is TGTGCCAGCAGTTACTCGACGACAGAAGCTTTCTTT.

The chain combines TRBV5-1 with TRBJ1-1; 8 bases match TRBD1. The CDR3 loop spans 16 amino acids. The V segment lost 2 bases and the J segment 0 bases; nucleotides outside the gene matches: 6. Germline V CDR1 and CDR2: SGHRS, YFSETQ. CDR3 in amino acids: CASSFGAGGLNTEAFF. The CDR3 DNA is TGCGCCAGCAGCTTCGGTGCAGGGGGCTTGAACACTGAAGCTTTCTTT.

J is TRBJ1-5 and V is TRBV9, with D tentatively TRBD1 (6 bases). The germline CDR1 and CDR2 sequences are SGDLS and YYNGEE. V lost 3 bases and J 6 bases, leaving 16 bases between the germline ends. The CDR3 has 15 amino acids. The CDR3 DNA reads as TGTGCCAGCAGCGAATCCACAGGGTTCGGTCAGCCCCAGCATTTT. Amino acid sequence: CASSESTGFGQPQHF.

J is TRBJ1-2 and V is TRBV7-2; TRBD1 is a possible D gene (5 bases). This CDR3 has 14 amino acids. Germline loops: CDR1 SGHTA, CDR2 FQGNSA. V dropped 2 bases and J dropped 4 bases, with 11 bases sitting between them. For the CDR3, the DNA is TGTGCCAGCAGCTTACTCCACAGGAGCTATGGCTACACCTTC. Translating it yields CASSLLHRSYGYTF. The full variable domain, in which reference TRBV7-2 and TRBJ1-2 provide the parts outside the CDR3, is GAGVSQSPSNKVTEKGKDVELRCDPISGHTALYWYRQSLGQGLEFLIYFQGNSAPDKSGLPSDRFSAERTGGSVSTLTIQRTQQEDSAVYLCASSLLHRSYGYTFGSGTRLTVV.

CDR3 protein: CASSMGRGTYEQYF. The CDR3 DNA reads as TGTGCCAGTAGTATGGGGCGGGGTACCTACGAGCAGTACTTC. This rearrangement joins TRBV19 to TRBJ2-7; perhaps TRBD2 as D (6 bases). The ends were cut back, 3 bases at V and 2 bases at J, with 11 bases in the middle. This CDR3 is 14 amino acids long. The V gene's germline CDR1 is LNHDA and CDR2 SQIVND (reference sequence).

As regards this clone: Other DNA sequences in this sample translate to the same CDR3. This chain connects TRBV11-2 to TRBJ2-1; TRBD2 is a possible D gene (5 bases). The CDR3 runs to 16 residues. The V gene's germline CDR1 is SGHAT and CDR2 FQNNGV. V dropped 1 base and J dropped 4 bases, with 14 bases sitting between them. In DNA, the CDR3 is TGTGCCAGCAGCTTAGTCGTGGCGGGCGGATACAATGAGCAGTTCTTC. It encodes CASSLVVAGGYNEQFF.

This CDR3 reads CASSLASGGIYNEQFF. The CDR3 nucleotides read TGCGCCAGCAGCTTGGCCAGCGGGGGAATCTACAATGAGCAGTTCTTC. V and J are TRBV5-1 and TRBJ2-1, with 8 bases matching TRBD2. CDR1 is SGHRS and CDR2 is YFSETQ in the germline V gene. V gave up 0 bases and J gave up 3 bases; unmatched junction bases: 5. CDR3 size: 16 residues.

CDR3 sequence (DNA): TGTGCCAGCAGTTCCCCGACATTGAGCTCCTACGAGCAGTACTTC. Its translation is CASSSPTLSSYEQYF. The V gene is TRBV28, the J gene TRBJ2-7; D call uncertain. Trimming removed 4 bases from V and 0 bases from J, with 13 bases in between. The germline V gene encodes CDR1 MDHEN and CDR2 SYDVKM. CDR3 size: 15 residues.